This TCR beta chain is from a study of blood T cells in healthy people across ages. Study outcomes and limitations: TCR beta diversity, measured per million T cells, fell in a roughly linear way with age. Donor CMV status, an unknown factor, possibly confounded changes in expanded clonotypes.

Together with a sample-barcoded 5' primer, a J-beta primer mix was included in a second PCR lasting about 6 to 11 cycles. Tagging of each cDNA molecule was performed by a template-switch adaptor with 12 random nucleotides. At least 3 million CDR3-containing paired-end reads were obtained per sample. Each CDR3 protein is one row after TCRdb ran MiXCR on the 5' RACE reads. The sample lists around 690,000 distinct CDR3 sequences; under 65% were seen once. Comment on this clonotype: No antigen is known for it.

CDR3 size: 10 residues. V was shortened by 4 bases and J by 10 bases, with 9 bases between the two germline ends. Germline CDR1 is SGHRS and CDR2 is YFSETQ. The chain joins TRBV5-1 to TRBJ2-7; D is ambiguous. The material sequenced was blood. The TCR originated in a man aged 55-75 years in good health. The CDR3 region is CASSPSVQYF. In DNA, the CDR3 is TGCGCCAGCAGCCCTTCGGTCCAGTACTTC. Drawing the rest from reference TRBV5-1 and TRBJ2-7, the complete variable domain is KAGVTQTPRYLIKTRGQQVTLSCSPISGHRSVSWYQQTPGQGLQFLFEYFSETQRNKGNFPGRFSGRQFSNSRSEMNVSTLELGDSALYLCASSPSVQYFGPGTRLTVT.